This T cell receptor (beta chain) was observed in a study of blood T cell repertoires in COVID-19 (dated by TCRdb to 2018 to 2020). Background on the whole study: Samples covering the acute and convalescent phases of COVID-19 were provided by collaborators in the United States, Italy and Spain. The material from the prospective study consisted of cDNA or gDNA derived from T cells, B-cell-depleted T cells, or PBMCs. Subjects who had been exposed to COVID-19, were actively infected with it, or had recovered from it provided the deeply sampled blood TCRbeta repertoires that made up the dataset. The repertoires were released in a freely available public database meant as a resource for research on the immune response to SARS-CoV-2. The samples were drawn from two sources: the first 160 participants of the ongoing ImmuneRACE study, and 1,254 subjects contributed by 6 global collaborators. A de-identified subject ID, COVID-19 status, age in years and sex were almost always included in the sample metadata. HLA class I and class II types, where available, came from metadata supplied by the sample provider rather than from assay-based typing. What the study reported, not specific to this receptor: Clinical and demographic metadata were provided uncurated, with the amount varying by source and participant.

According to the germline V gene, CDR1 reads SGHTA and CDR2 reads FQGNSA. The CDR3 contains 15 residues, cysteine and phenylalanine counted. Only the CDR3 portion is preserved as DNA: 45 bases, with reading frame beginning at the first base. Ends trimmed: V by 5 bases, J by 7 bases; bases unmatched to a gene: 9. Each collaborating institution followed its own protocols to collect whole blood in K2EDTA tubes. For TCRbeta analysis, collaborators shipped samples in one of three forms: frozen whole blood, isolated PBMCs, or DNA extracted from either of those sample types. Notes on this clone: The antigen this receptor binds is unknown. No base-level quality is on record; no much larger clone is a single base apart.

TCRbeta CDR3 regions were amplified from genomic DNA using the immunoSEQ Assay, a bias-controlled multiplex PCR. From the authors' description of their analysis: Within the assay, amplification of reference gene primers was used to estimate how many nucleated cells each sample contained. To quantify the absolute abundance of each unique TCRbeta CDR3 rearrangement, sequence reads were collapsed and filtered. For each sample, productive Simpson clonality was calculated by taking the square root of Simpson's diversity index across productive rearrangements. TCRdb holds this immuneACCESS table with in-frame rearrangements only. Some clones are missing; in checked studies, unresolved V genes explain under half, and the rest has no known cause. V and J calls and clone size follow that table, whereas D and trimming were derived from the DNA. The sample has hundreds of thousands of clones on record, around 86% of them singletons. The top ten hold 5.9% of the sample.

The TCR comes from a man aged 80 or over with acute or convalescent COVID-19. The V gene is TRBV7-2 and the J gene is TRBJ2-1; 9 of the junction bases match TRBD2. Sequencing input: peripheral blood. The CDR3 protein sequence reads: CASSRRSGRGNEQFF. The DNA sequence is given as TGTGCCAGCAGCCGCCGTAGCGGGAGAGGTAATGAGCAGTTCTTC.